This record looks at one T cell receptor beta chain sequence and its context. The data belong to a study of blood T cell repertoires in COVID-19. Study at large: Material from acute and convalescent COVID-19 was sourced from the United States, Italy and Spain.

Repertoires were generated with immunoSEQ multiplex PCR, while TCRdb's copy carries only in-frame clones and drops some. The table records about 200,000 clones, 75% to 90% of them present only once. This CDR3 is built from 13 residues. Trimming pared 8 bases from V and 2 bases from J, leaving 11 bases between. This clonotype originated in a young man who had recovered from COVID-19. The chain combines TRBV12-3 or TRBV12-4 with TRBJ2-3, with D possibly being TRBD1 (5 bases). The sample consisted of peripheral blood. CDR3 in DNA: TGTGCCAGCGCACTGACAGCCACAGATACGCAGTATTTT. Encoded protein: CASALTATDTQYF.